A selection of T cell receptor beta chains follows, all from one sample in a study of naive and memory T cell subsets. TCRdb called the UMI-ligation and nested PCR reads again in MiXCR, with one record for every CDR3 protein. The sample lists some 150,000 distinct CDR3 sequences; more than 15% were seen once. Sequenced: naive CD4+ T cells from blood. Receptors were obtained from a human donor in good health. Each CDR3 is given with its conserved first and last residue. Fields, in order: D gene, V gene, clone size, J gene, CDR3 protein, CDR3 DNA. A D gene is named only where the DNA matches it firmly. Clone size is stated in some rows and not others, as once, few, many or a class when expanded.

d_gene: TRBD2; v_gene: TRBV11-2; abundance: many; j_gene: TRBJ2-7; CDR3aa: CASSLVPGTIFGEQYF; CDR3nt: TGTGCCAGCAGCTTAGTGCCTGGGACTATATTCGGCGAGCAGTACTTC
d_gene: -; v_gene: TRBV11-3; abundance: few; j_gene: TRBJ2-1; CDR3aa: CASSSGLGSYNEQFF; CDR3nt: TGTGCCAGCAGCTCGGGATTGGGCTCCTACAATGAGCAGTTCTTC
d_gene: -; v_gene: TRBV7-9; abundance: -; j_gene: TRBJ1-4; CDR3aa: CASGNQGKLIF; CDR3nt: TGTGCCAGCGGAAACCAGGGTAAACTGATTTTT
d_gene: -; v_gene: TRBV27; abundance: -; j_gene: TRBJ2-2; CDR3aa: CASNVRGSPGSYTGELFF; CDR3nt: TGTGCCAGCAACGTCCGCGGATCCCCGGGGAGCTACACCGGGGAGCTGTTTTTT
d_gene: TRBD2; v_gene: TRBV4-1; abundance: -; j_gene: TRBJ2-3; CDR3aa: CASSQILAGVRTDTQYF; CDR3nt: TGCGCCAGCAGCCAAATCCTAGCGGGAGTACGGACAGATACGCAGTATTTT
d_gene: -; v_gene: TRBV29-1; abundance: -; j_gene: TRBJ2-2; CDR3aa: CSVEDLGTGAPGELFF; CDR3nt: TGCAGCGTTGAAGATCTTGGGACGGGAGCCCCCGGGGAGCTGTTTTTT
d_gene: -; v_gene: TRBV7-8; abundance: few; j_gene: TRBJ2-6; CDR3aa: CASSRQVSGANVLTF; CDR3nt: TGTGCCAGCAGCCGACAGGTGTCTGGGGCCAACGTCCTGACTTTC
d_gene: -; v_gene: TRBV7-2; abundance: -; j_gene: TRBJ1-5; CDR3aa: CASSLQTGINQPQHF; CDR3nt: TGTGCCAGCAGCTTACAGACAGGAATCAATCAGCCCCAGCATTTT
d_gene: -; v_gene: TRBV2; abundance: many; j_gene: TRBJ2-1; CDR3aa: CASSEEGIVREQFF; CDR3nt: TGTGCCAGCAGCGAGGAGGGTATAGTTCGGGAGCAGTTCTTC
d_gene: TRBD1; v_gene: TRBV7-3; abundance: -; j_gene: TRBJ1-1; CDR3aa: CASSPWDRPNEAFF; CDR3nt: TGTGCCAGCAGCCCCTGGGACAGGCCTAATGAAGCTTTCTTT
d_gene: TRBD2; v_gene: TRBV20-1; abundance: few; j_gene: TRBJ2-3; CDR3aa: CSALVGGRDTQYF; CDR3nt: TGCAGTGCTTTAGTGGGAGGGCGGGATACGCAGTATTTT
d_gene: TRBD1; v_gene: TRBV10-3; abundance: few; j_gene: TRBJ2-6; CDR3aa: CAISGDRGSGANVLTF; CDR3nt: TGTGCCATCAGTGGCGACAGGGGATCTGGGGCCAACGTCCTGACTTTC
d_gene: -; v_gene: TRBV18; abundance: few; j_gene: TRBJ2-1; CDR3aa: CASSPPSVDYPYNEQFF; CDR3nt: TGTGCCAGCTCACCACCGTCGGTCGACTACCCCTACAATGAGCAGTTCTTC
d_gene: TRBD2; v_gene: TRBV12-3/TRBV12-4; abundance: -; j_gene: TRBJ2-1; CDR3aa: CASSLPGLALTEQFF; CDR3nt: TGTGCCAGCAGTTTGCCGGGACTAGCGTTGACTGAGCAGTTCTTC
d_gene: -; v_gene: TRBV2; abundance: few; j_gene: TRBJ1-2; CDR3aa: CASRDGSYGYTF; CDR3nt: TGTGCCAGCAGGGACGGTTCCTATGGCTACACCTTC
d_gene: -; v_gene: TRBV18; abundance: few; j_gene: TRBJ1-1; CDR3aa: CASSRGDTEAFF; CDR3nt: TGTGCCAGCTCAAGGGGCGACACTGAAGCTTTCTTT
d_gene: TRBD1; v_gene: TRBV5-1; abundance: -; j_gene: TRBJ2-1; CDR3aa: CASSLSAPQTGATTDEQFF; CDR3nt: TGCGCCAGCAGCTTGAGTGCCCCTCAGACAGGGGCCACTACTGATGAGCAGTTCTTC
d_gene: -; v_gene: TRBV10-3; abundance: few; j_gene: TRBJ2-7; CDR3aa: CAIRTGYEQYF; CDR3nt: TGTGCCATCAGGACGGGCTACGAGCAGTACTTC